The 21 T cell receptor beta chains in this list originate from one sample, sequenced in a study of T cell repertoires in cytomegalovirus infection. No antigen has been identified for these receptors. TCRdb itself ran the reads through MiXCR, one entry per CDR3 protein. The repertoire holds hundreds of thousands of distinct CDR3 sequences, with approximately 32% as singletons. Material: cultured CD8+ T cells from PBMCs, obtained from culture after CMV antigen stimulation. The receptors derive from a human donor in good health (CMV status not recorded). Some clones in this sample may be carry-over from other donors' samples.

This clonotype appeared a few times. The chain carries TRBV12-5 and TRBJ2-1; 8 bases agree with TRBD2. J lost 1 base, V lost 4 bases, and 9 bases had no gene match. This CDR3 comprises 17 residues. Looked up from germline, CDR1 is LGHNT and CDR2 is FRNRAP. CDR3 bases: TGTGCTAGTGGTTCGGGGGGGGGGGAAGGGTCCTACAATGAGCAGTTCTTC. Protein product: CASGSGGGEGSYNEQFF.

The J gene is TRBJ2-5, the V gene TRBV27, with 8 bases aligning to TRBD1. The CDR3 runs 16 residues. V gave up 6 bases and J gave up 5 bases; unmatched junction bases: 14. The germline V gene encodes CDR1 MNHEY and CDR2 SMNVEV (reference sequence). In DNA, the CDR3 is TGTGCCAGCAGCATTTCGGTGGCAGGGGGCCAGGAGACCCAGTACTTC. Protein: CASSISVAGGQETQYF.

This clonotype was counted between two and nine times. The genes are TRBV15 and TRBJ2-1, with 11 bases that match TRBD1. The germline V gene encodes CDR1 LNHNV and CDR2 YYDKDF (reference sequence). V shed 2 bases, J shed 6 bases, and the junction held 9 bases outside the gene matches. This CDR3 has 17 amino acids. This chain's CDR3 is CATSRIPRDRGANEQFF. As DNA, the CDR3 is TGTGCCACCAGCAGAATTCCCCGGGACAGGGGGGCCAATGAGCAGTTCTTC.

In its sample, this clonotype was seen many times. The gene calls are TRBV7-9 and TRBJ1-4; 7 bases agree with TRBD1. The junction had 9 bases not matched to a gene; V was cut back by 4 bases and J by 7 bases. In germline, CDR1 is SEHNR, CDR2 FQNEAQ (reference sequence). The CDR3 length is 15 residues. The CDR3 DNA sequence: TGTGCCAGCAGCTACCGACAGGGAGGGGCTGAAAAACTGTTTTTT. This codes for CASSYRQGGAEKLFF.

The CDR3 DNA reads TGTGCCAGCGCGCCGGGGTACGAGCAGTACGTC. It yields the protein CASAPGYEQYV. V usage is TRBV2 and J usage is TRBJ2-7; D may be TRBD2 (5 bases). Germline CDR1 is SNHLY and CDR2 is FYNNEI. The CDR3 runs 11 residues. With 8 bases removed from V and 4 bases from J, the gap between germline ends came to 9 bases.

The rearrangement uses TRBV6-5 and TRBJ1-3; the D gene is possibly TRBD1 (6 bases). CDR3 length: 13 residues. Germline assignment: CDR1 MNHEY and CDR2 SVGAGI. V gave up 5 bases and J gave up 9 bases, with 14 bases separating them. The CDR3 DNA reads as TGTGCCAGCAGTGATACAGGGTTGGGCACCATATATTTT. This codes for CASSDTGLGTIYF.

This clonotype turned up a few times. This chain connects TRBV27 to TRBJ2-7; 7 positions match TRBD2. Trimming cost V 5 bases and J 0 bases; bases outside gene matches: 4. CDR1 MNHEY and CDR2 SMNVEV come from the germline V gene (reference sequence). The CDR3 totals 14 residues. CDR3 in amino acids: CASSASGLSYEQYF. The DNA for the CDR3 is TGTGCCAGCAGTGCTAGCGGACTCTCCTACGAGCAGTACTTC.

In DNA, the CDR3 is TGCAGTGCTAGCAACCGGGACAGGAACAATCAGCCCCAGCATTTT. Protein product: CSASNRDRNNQPQHF. The gene calls are TRBV20-1 and TRBJ1-5; 8 nucleotides match TRBD1. In germline, CDR1 is DFQATT, CDR2 SNEGSKA (reference sequence). After removal of 3 bases from V and 3 bases from J, the junction contained 7 bases not matched to a gene. CDR3 size: 15 residues.

This clonotype showed up just a few times. CDR3 region: CSARDLAGVLSYNEQFF. CDR3 bases: TGCAGTGCTAGAGACCTAGCGGGGGTCCTCTCCTACAATGAGCAGTTCTTC. The V and J genes are TRBV20-1 and TRBJ2-1, with 10 bases aligning to TRBD2. V lost 0 bases to trimming and J lost 0 bases; unmatched junction nucleotides: 5. The CDR3 extends over 17 amino acids. Germline V gene sequence: CDR1 DFQATT, CDR2 SNEGSKA (reference sequence).

This clonotype has just a few counts. This chain joins TRBV7-9 and TRBJ1-4; weak D call: TRBD1 (6 bases). This CDR3 has 16 residues. Per germline, CDR1 SEHNR and CDR2 FQNEAQ (reference sequence). With 4 bases removed from V and 6 bases from J, the gap between germline ends came to 18 bases. CDR3 sequence: CASSSSVGGRDEKLFF. DNA of the CDR3: TGTGCCAGCAGCTCCTCTGTGGGGGGGCGAGATGAAAAACTGTTTTTT. Complete variable domain (other parts from reference TRBV7-9 and TRBJ1-4): DTGVSQNPRHKITKRGQNVTFRCDPISEHNRLYWYRQTLGQGPEFLTYFQNEAQLEKSRLLSDRFSAERPKGSFSTLEIQRTEQGDSAMYLCASSSSVGGRDEKLFFGSGTQLSVL.

This clonotype was seen more than once but under ten times. The genes are TRBV27 and TRBJ2-1; the D is unclear. V lost 2 bases to trimming and J lost 1 base, with 6 bases between them. CDR1 is MNHEY, CDR2 SMNVEV, per germline (reference sequence). The CDR3 is made up of 14 amino acids. CDR3 nucleotide sequence: TGTGCCAGCAGTTTACGTAGGTCCTACAATGAGCAGTTCTTC. Encoded protein: CASSLRRSYNEQFF.

This clonotype was recorded a few times. Sequence at one end of the junction differs from germline and may be a read error. The chain is built from TRBV12-3 or TRBV12-4 and TRBJ1-4, with 8 nucleotides matching TRBD1. The CDR3 covers 11 residues. The CDR3 DNA is TGTGCCAGCAGTCCCGGACAGGGAGTTGATTTT. It yields the protein CASSPGQGVDF.

The chain uses TRBV24-1 and TRBJ2-1; D is unresolved. Germline assignment: CDR1 KGHDR and CDR2 SFDVKD. V lost 4 bases and J 5 bases, leaving 11 bases between the germline ends. This CDR3 spans 14 amino acids. DNA of the CDR3: TGTGCCACCAGTGACTCCGGGTCGAACAATGAGCAGTTCTTC. It encodes CATSDSGSNNEQFF.

The CDR3 is CAISEGQETQYF. CDR3 nucleotides: TGTGCCATCAGTGAGGGCCAAGAGACCCAGTACTTC. The chain combines TRBV10-3 with TRBJ2-5; D not resolved. Trimming left V 2 bases short and J 1 base short, with 2 bases between. This CDR3 is 12 amino acids long. Germline loops: CDR1 ENHRY, CDR2 SYGVKD.

This clonotype was counted between two and nine times. This chain links TRBV28 with TRBJ2-7; D assignment may be TRBD1 or TRBD2 (6 bases each). Germline CDR1 is MDHEN and CDR2 is SYDVKM. The CDR3 has 14 amino acids. V shed 4 bases and J shed 6 bases, with 16 bases lying between them. CDR3 loop: CASSSRGRGGEQYF. CDR3 DNA sequence: TGTGCCAGCAGTTCCAGGGGCAGGGGAGGCGAGCAGTACTTC. The variable domain in full, with the rest retrieved from reference TRBV28 and TRBJ2-7, is DVKVTQSSRYLVKRTGEKVFLECVQDMDHENMFWYRQDPGLGLRLIYFSYDVKMKEKGDIPEGYSVSREKKERFSLILESASTNQTSMYLCASSSRGRGGEQYFGPGTRLTVT.

This rearrangement joins TRBV7-8 to TRBJ2-2, with TRBD2 matching over 9 bases. Germline V gene data show CDR1 as SGHVS and CDR2 as FQNEAQ. The V segment lost 3 bases and the J segment 7 bases; nucleotides outside the gene matches: 9. This CDR3 has 16 residues. The CDR3 is CASSFYGGGEVGELFF. As DNA, the CDR3 is TGTGCCAGCAGCTTCTATGGCGGGGGGGAGGTCGGGGAGCTGTTTTTT. The full variable domain, with the rest looked up from reference TRBV7-8 and TRBJ2-2, is GAGVSQSPRYKVAKRGQDVALRCDPISGHVSLFWYQQALGQGPEFLTYFQNEAQLDKSGLPSDRFFAERPEGSVSTLKIQRTQQEDSAVYLCASSFYGGGEVGELFFGEGSRLTVL.

This clonotype came up many times. The chain links TRBV7-9 to TRBJ1-5; D gene uncertain. V lost 2 bases and J 4 bases, leaving 3 bases between the germline ends. Per the germline V gene, CDR1 is SEHNR and CDR2 is FQNEAQ (reference sequence). The CDR3 has 12 residues. The CDR3 coding sequence is TGTGCCAGCAGCTTACTTAATCAGCCCCAGCATTTT. Its translation: CASSLLNQPQHF.

As to this clonotype: It may be a read error: a sequence one base away is much more abundant. The genes are TRBV7-6 and TRBJ2-3; D perhaps matches TRBD1 (5 bases). The CDR3 is made up of 14 amino acids. Germline V gene lookup returns CDR1 SGHVS and CDR2 FNYEAQ. In DNA form, the CDR3 reads TGTGTCAGCAGCACAGGCCCTCCCGGGGATACGCAGTATTTT. Its protein is CVSSTGPPGDTQYF.

The sample holds a few counts of this clonotype. The chain combines TRBV14 with TRBJ1-2, with unresolved D. This CDR3 has 13 residues. The germline gives CDR1 SGHDN, CDR2 FVKESK. V lost 0 bases and J lost 8, with 10 bases in between. The CDR3 DNA sequence: TGTGCCAGCAGCCAAGACGGTCCCCTCGGCTACACCTTC. As protein: CASSQDGPLGYTF.

The chain combines TRBV20-1 with TRBJ2-1; D remains ambiguous. Germline CDR1 reads DFQATT; CDR2 reads SNEGSKA (reference sequence). This CDR3 has 13 amino acids. V lost 3 bases, J lost 5 bases, and 11 bases lay in between. CDR3 DNA sequence: TGCAGTGCTAGGTTTATTGGGAACAATGAGCAGTTCTTC. It yields the protein CSARFIGNNEQFF.

A few counts support this clonotype. The chain couples TRBV6-6 to TRBJ2-5; D gene ambiguous. CDR1 MNHNY and CDR2 SVGAGI come from the germline V gene (reference sequence). Deletions cut 2 bases from V and 5 bases from J, with 6 bases between. The CDR3 totals 12 residues. CDR3 protein: CASSYLWETQYF. Here the CDR3 DNA reads TGTGCCAGCAGTTACCTGTGGGAGACCCAGTACTTC.